These T cell receptor beta chains were read from a single sample in a study of a mutant IDH1 vaccine in newly diagnosed glioma. Method: immunoSEQ multiplex PCR; TCRdb's copy keeps in-frame clones and lacks some. The sample contains roughly 70,000 clones, about 83% of which appear only once. Sequenced material: peripheral blood mononuclear cells (PBMCs), taken from a glioma patient treated with radiotherapy, temozolomide or both. The receptors derive from a woman under 30 with glioma. Some clones in this sample may be carry-over from other donors' samples. CDR3s include the opening cysteine and the closing phenylalanine or tryptophan. A D gene is named only where the DNA matches it firmly. Clone size appears in some rows only: once, few, many, or a class for an expanded clone.

J | size | V | D | DNA | CDR3
TRBJ2-7 | . | TRBV6-1 | . | TGTGCCAGCAGTGGAGGAGGGACCCTCTACGAGCAGTACTTC | CASSGGGTLYEQYF
TRBJ1-2 | once | TRBV5-6 | TRBD1 | TGTGCCAGCAGCTTTTCGACAGGGACGAGGAACACCTTC | CASSFSTGTRNTF
TRBJ1-3 | . | TRBV25-1 | . | TGTGCCAGCAGGGGGACCGGGGGTGTTAACTCTGGAAACACCATATATTTT | CASRGTGGVNSGNTIYF
TRBJ1-5 | . | TRBV19 | . | TGTGCCAGTACCCCCCTAGCCCAGCGGCGCAATCAGCCCCAGCATTTT | CASTPLAQRRNQPQHF
TRBJ1-2 | . | TRBV29-1 | . | TGCAGCGTCGGAGGGGAAAAGGGCTATGGCTACACCTTC | CSVGGEKGYGYTF
TRBJ2-7 | . | TRBV5-1 | TRBD1 | TGCGCCAGCAGCCTCACTCCGGGACAGGGCGCCCACGAGCAGTACTTC | CASSLTPGQGAHEQYF
TRBJ1-1 | . | TRBV7-8 | TRBD1 | TGTGCCAGCAGCCCGGGACAGGGGCTCTACACTGAAGCTTTCTTT | CASSPGQGLYTEAFF
TRBJ1-4 | . | TRBV5-1 | . | TGCGCCAGCAGCTTGGCTGGGGCCCCTTCCGCCAAACTGTTTTTT | CASSLAGAPSAKLFF
TRBJ2-1 | . | TRBV19 | TRBD2 | TGTGCCAGTAGTATCGCCCTAGCGGGTTGGGGTGAGCAGTTCTTC | CASSIALAGWGEQFF
TRBJ1-5 | many | TRBV9 | . | TGTGCCAGCAGCGTAGCCAATGATCAGCCCCAGCATTTT | CASSVANDQPQHF
TRBJ2-7 | . | TRBV5-4 | TRBD2 | TGTGCCAGCAGCTCCCCAAACCGGGGGGCCTACGAGCAGTACTTC | CASSSPNRGAYEQYF
TRBJ1-2 | . | TRBV6-5 | . | TGTGCCAGCAGTTACTCGACCAGATACCTGACGTTGGGCTACACCTTC | CASSYSTRYLTLGYTF
TRBJ1-3 | . | TRBV5-6 | . | TGTGCCAGCAGCTTGGGGCTAGCTGGAAACACCATATATTTT | CASSLGLAGNTIYF
TRBJ2-5 | . | TRBV19 | . | TGTGCCAGTAGTATCTGGCCCCGACCCGGCCGCGGAGGGGCAGAGACCCAGTACTTC | CASSIWPRPGRGGAETQYF
TRBJ1-2 | . | TRBV5-1 | . | TGCGCCAGCAGCTTGGTAGGGAACTATGGCTACACCTTC | CASSLVGNYGYTF
TRBJ2-1 | . | TRBV6-5 | TRBD2 | TGTGCCAGCAGTTACTCTAGGACTAGCTCCGAGCAGTTCTTC | CASSYSRTSSEQFF
TRBJ1-1 | . | TRBV6-1 | . | TGTGCCAGCAGTGACGTGCCAAACACTGAAGCTTTCTTT | CASSDVPNTEAFF
TRBJ2-2 | . | TRBV9 | TRBD2 | TGTGCCAGCAGCGGGGCTAGCGGGAGGGCCGCCGGGGAGCTGTTTTTT | CASSGASGRAAGELFF
TRBJ2-7 | . | TRBV11-2 | TRBD2 | TGTGCCAGCAGCCGGGGGGGGAATTCCTACGAGCAGTACTTC | CASSRGGNSYEQYF
TRBJ2-3 | . | TRBV5-1 | TRBD2 | TGCGCCAGCAGCTTAGCGGGGGGCACAGATACGCAGTATTTT | CASSLAGGTDTQYF
TRBJ1-2 | . | TRBV6-5 | . | TGTGCCAGCAGATCTGGGGTGGGTGGCTACACCTTC | CASRSGVGGYTF
TRBJ1-1 | . | TRBV19 | TRBD1 | TGTGCCAGTAACACGGACAGGTGGGGGATGACTGAAGCTTTCTTT | CASNTDRWGMTEAFF
TRBJ2-2 | . | TRBV2 | TRBD1 | TGTGCCAGCAGTCCTTTCGGACAGGGCAGCACCGGGAAGCTGTTTTTT | CASSPFGQGSTGKLFF
TRBJ2-2 | . | TRBV5-1 | TRBD2 | TGCGCCAGCAGCCCGCGGTCTAGCGGGAACACCGGGGAGCTGTTTTTT | CASSPRSSGNTGELFF
TRBJ1-1 | . | TRBV2 | . | TGTGCCAGCAGATCCGGACGAACTAACACTGAAGCTTTCTTT | CASRSGRTNTEAFF
TRBJ1-4 | . | TRBV4-3 | TRBD1 | TGCGCCAGCAGCCAAAGAAATACAGGGGGCAGCGGAAAACTGTTTTTT | CASSQRNTGGSGKLFF
TRBJ2-3 | . | TRBV18 | . | TGTGCCAGCGCCCCTTCAGATACGCAGTATTTT | CASAPSDTQYF
TRBJ1-4 | . | TRBV5-4 | . | TGTGCCAGCAGTTTGCAGAGTCGGGGATTTGAAAAACTGTTTTTT | CASSLQSRGFEKLFF
TRBJ2-2 | . | TRBV9 | . | TGTGCCAGCAGGGGGGAAGCCGGGGAGCTGTTTTTT | CASRGEAGELFF